This T cell receptor beta chain was documented in a study of OX40 agonist ivuxolimab in advanced cancers. The study's findings and limits: Determination of antigen specificity was not performed for the expanded peripheral T cells. Expansion of clones was among the lowest in partial responders at 0.1-3.0 mg/kg.

Notes on this clone: As yet, its antigen is unknown.

The repertoire was sequenced with immunoSEQ multiplex PCR; TCRdb's copy has only in-frame clones and lacks some. The sample has roughly 15,000 clones, 85% to 95% seen once. The CDR3 extends over 13 amino acids. Trimming cost V 4 bases and J 3 bases, with 9 bases left between them. CDR1 is LGHNA and CDR2 is YSLEER in the germline V gene. This clonotype originated in an adult with an advanced solid tumor such as melanoma, head and neck, liver or kidney cancer. The V and J genes are TRBV4-3 and TRBJ1-1; unclear D gene. The sequencing used CD4+ or CD8+ T cells sorted from blood, collected in a trial of the OX40 agonist ivuxolimab. The CDR3, as DNA: TGCGCCAGCAGCCGCGCTTCGGACACTGAAGCTTTCTTT. It codes for CASSRASDTEAFF.